Listed below are T cell receptor beta chains from one sample, sequenced in a study of T-cell reconstitution after alpha-beta-depleted transplantation in children. TCRdb recomputed calls from the PCR reads with MiXCR, one row per CDR3 protein. This table holds roughly 200,000 distinct CDR3 sequences, 14% to 15% found once. The sequenced sample was PBMCs from the stem cell graft donor, obtained from the stem cell graft. These receptors came from a human donor who donated a stem cell graft to a child with acute lymphoblastic leukemia. CDR3s include the opening cysteine and the closing phenylalanine or tryptophan. The D gene is left open where the match is weak. Clone sizes are given selectively: once, few, many, or a class where the clone is expanded.

>-|many|TRBV20-1|TRBJ2-7
TGCAGTGCTAGAGATCTGGCATTCACCTACGAGCAGTACTTC
CSARDLAFTYEQYF
>-|many|TRBV7-9|TRBJ2-3
TGTGCCAGCAGCTCCGCCGCCTACCGCACAGATACGCAGTATTTT
CASSSAAYRTDTQYF
>-|-|TRBV29-1|TRBJ2-5
TGCAGCGGCTCAAATCGGGGGGAGACCCAGTACTTC
CSGSNRGETQYF
>-|-|TRBV20-1|TRBJ1-4
TGCAGTGCGCCGGAACAGCTAAGAGGGAAACTGTTTTTT
CSAPEQLRGKLFF
>TRBD2|many|TRBV6-1|TRBJ2-1
TGTGCCAGCGGGGAGGCGGGAGGGCTCAACAATGAGCAGTTCTTC
CASGEAGGLNNEQFF
>-|-|TRBV6-4|TRBJ2-1
TGTGCCAGCAGTGACGCTAGGGGCAATGAGCAGTTCTTC
CASSDARGNEQFF
>-|few|TRBV21-1|TRBJ2-2
TGTGCCAGCACGTACCAGCTAGGTGACACCGGGGAGCTGTTTTTT
CASTYQLGDTGELFF
>TRBD1|many|TRBV6-1|TRBJ2-5
TGTGCCAGCAGCTTTGGACAGGGGCGATCAGAGACCCAGTACTTC
CASSFGQGRSETQYF
>TRBD1|few|TRBV20-1|TRBJ1-2
TGCAGTGCCCAGGGGGATAGTGGCTACACCTTC
CSAQGDSGYTF
>-|many|TRBV20-1|TRBJ2-5
TGCAGTGCTTACACAGGGCAAGAGACCCAGTACTTC
CSAYTGQETQYF
>TRBD2|many|TRBV14|TRBJ2-5
TGTGCCAGCAGCCAACTGTCGGCTAGCGGGAAAGAGACCCAGTACTTC
CASSQLSASGKETQYF
>TRBD2|many|TRBV20-1|TRBJ2-7
TGCAGTGCTAGACTAGCGGTTTACGAGCAGTACTTC
CSARLAVYEQYF
>-|-|TRBV4-1|TRBJ2-3
TGCGCCAGCAGCCGGGACTCTTCTAGCACAGATACGCAGTATTTT
CASSRDSSSTDTQYF
>TRBD2|few|TRBV7-6|TRBJ2-7
TGTGCCAGCAGCCCTTTGGTAGGGACTAGCGGATACGAGCAGTACTTC
CASSPLVGTSGYEQYF
>TRBD2|many|TRBV10-2|TRBJ2-1
TGCGCCAGCAGTGAGTTTAGCGGGAGGGTTGGTGGTGAGCAGTTCTTC
CASSEFSGRVGGEQFF
>TRBD2|many|TRBV6-5|TRBJ2-5
TGTGCCAGCAGTTCCTGGACTAGCGGGAGAGGGACCCAGTACTTC
CASSSWTSGRGTQYF
>-|-|TRBV12-3/TRBV12-4|TRBJ2-7
TGTGCCAGCAGTACAGGGACGTTCAGGGGTTACGGCGAGCAGTACTTC
CASSTGTFRGYGEQYF
>-|many|TRBV5-1|TRBJ1-2
TGCGCCAGCAGCGGCGGGAGGGGGAGCTATTATGGCTACACCTTC
CASSGGRGSYYGYTF
>TRBD2|-|TRBV29-1|TRBJ2-7
TGCAGCGTTGAAAGGAGGACTAGCGGGTTCATCTGCGAGCAGTACTTC
CSVERRTSGFICEQYF
>TRBD2|-|TRBV7-2|TRBJ2-1
TGTGCCAGCAGTTCGCCGCTAAGCGGGAGGTTTAATGAGCAGTTCTTC
CASSSPLSGRFNEQFF
>-|many|TRBV5-1|TRBJ1-6
TGCGCCAGCAGCTTGAGTTCAGGCGGATCACCCCTCCACTTT
CASSLSSGGSPLHF
>TRBD2|many|TRBV29-1|TRBJ2-1
TGCAGCGTTGAGAGACTAGCGGGAAGCAATGAGCAGTTCTTC
CSVERLAGSNEQFF
>-|many|TRBV21-1|TRBJ2-2
TGTGCCAGCAGCAAGGGGACAGGGAACACCGGGGAGCTGTTTTTT
CASSKGTGNTGELFF
>-|-|TRBV29-1|TRBJ2-3
TGCAGCGTTTGGGGACCAGATACGCAGTATTTT
CSVWGPDTQYF
>TRBD1|-|TRBV12-3/TRBV12-4|TRBJ1-2
TGTGCCAGCATCTCAGGGGGCGCTAACTATGGCTACACCTTC
CASISGGANYGYTF
>-|few|TRBV29-1|TRBJ2-3
TGCAGCGTTGACGGGCTAGTTGGAGGAGATACGCAGTATTTT
CSVDGLVGGDTQYF
>TRBD1|-|TRBV5-1|TRBJ1-2
TGCGCCAGCAGCTTGGCCTTCAGGGGGCGGAATGGCTACACCTTC
CASSLAFRGRNGYTF
>-|-|TRBV5-1|TRBJ1-1
TGCGCCAGCAGCTTGGCGGAGAACACTGAAGCTTTCTTT
CASSLAENTEAFF
>-|-|TRBV12-3/TRBV12-4|TRBJ1-4
TGTGCCAGCAACCCAGGCGTTGGAAGGTCAAATGAAAAACTGTTTTTT
CASNPGVGRSNEKLFF
>TRBD1|many|TRBV11-2|TRBJ1-1
TGTGCCAGCAGCTTAGAGGGACAGTCCACTGAAGCTTTCTTT
CASSLEGQSTEAFF
>-|many|TRBV20-1|TRBJ1-4
TGCAGTGCTAGAGATTTATTAATGGCCGAGGCTGAAAAACTGTTTTTT
CSARDLLMAEAEKLFF
>TRBD1|few|TRBV6-1|TRBJ1-5
TGTGCCAGCAGCGTCAAGTGTACCCCGGGACAGGCGTTCAATCAGCCCCAGCATTTT
CASSVKCTPGQAFNQPQHF
>-|-|TRBV5-6|TRBJ1-1
TGTGCCAGCAGCCCGGCGATTAACATGAACACTGAAGCTTTCTTT
CASSPAINMNTEAFF